Listed below are T cell receptor beta chains from one sample, sequenced in a study of cytomegalovirus exposure and HLA in healthy donors. Clones were sequenced by immunoSEQ multiplex PCR, and TCRdb holds only the in-frame ones, with some missing. The table has about 170,000 clones, 65% to 85% seen once. Sequencing was carried out using PBMCs. The receptors were gathered from a woman in her forties or fifties in good health and CMV-seropositive. The CDR3 runs from the conserved cysteine through the conserved F or W. The D gene is left open where the match is weak. Where a row states a size, it is once, few, many or the class of an expanded clone; other rows omit it.

12,TRBJ2-2,TRBV30,few,TRBD2,CAGGGFTGELFF,TGTGCCGGGGGGGGGTTCACCGGGGAGCTGTTTTTT
14,TRBJ1-3,TRBV2,-,-,CASRGGGPGNTIYF,TGTGCCAGCAGGGGAGGGGGGCCGGGAAACACCATATATTTT
16,TRBJ2-2,TRBV25-1,-,-,CASSKDRRTNTGELFF,TGTGCCAGTTCAAAGGACAGAAGGACGAACACCGGGGAGCTGTTTTTT
15,TRBJ1-2,TRBV7-3,-,-,CASSPSPGYRHGYTF,TGTGCCAGCAGCCCTTCACCGGGTTACCGACATGGCTACACCTTC
15,TRBJ2-2,TRBV18,-,-,CASSPEAGRTGELFF,TGTGCCAGCTCACCTGAGGCAGGGCGCACCGGGGAGCTGTTTTTT
15,TRBJ2-7,TRBV21-1,-,-,CASSPASGCPYEQYF,TGTGCCAGCAGCCCCGCCAGCGGGTGTCCCTACGAGCAGTACTTC
17,TRBJ2-1,TRBV4-1,-,TRBD2,CASSSLFSAGGGNEQFF,TGCGCCAGCAGCTCGCTTTTCTCTGCGGGGGGTGGCAATGAGCAGTTCTTC
14,TRBJ1-6,TRBV10-3,few,TRBD1,CAISETGENSPLHF,TGTGCCATCAGTGAGACAGGGGAGAATTCACCCCTCCACTTT
20,TRBJ2-7,TRBV7-8,-,TRBD2,CASSSEGYWTSGGSSYEQYF,TGTGCCAGCAGCTCCGAAGGGTATTGGACTAGCGGGGGGAGCTCCTACGAGCAGTACTTC
13,TRBJ2-3,TRBV18,few,-,CASSPASTDTQYF,TGTGCCAGCTCACCAGCGAGCACAGATACGCAGTATTTT
14,TRBJ1-1,TRBV7-3,few,-,CASSLSGLNTEAFF,TGTGCCAGCAGCTTAAGTGGCTTGAACACTGAAGCTTTCTTT
17,TRBJ1-2,TRBV9,-,TRBD1,CASSPRDSSPVRYGYTF,TGTGCCAGCAGCCCGCGGGACAGTAGCCCGGTTCGTTATGGCTACACCTTC
14,TRBJ1-3,TRBV6-6,-,-,CASNDWGAGNTIYF,TGTGCCAGCAACGATTGGGGGGCTGGAAACACCATATATTTT
14,TRBJ2-5,TRBV7-8,-,-,CASSSGVGQETQYF,TGTGCCAGCAGCTCAGGGGTGGGGCAGGAGACCCAGTACTTC
15,TRBJ2-2,TRBV27,-,-,CASSWQGRLTGELFF,TGTGCCAGCAGTTGGCAGGGGCGGCTCACCGGGGAGCTGTTTTTT
15,TRBJ2-1,TRBV6-6,-,TRBD2,CASSPGTSGGTEQFF,TGTGCCAGCAGTCCCGGGACTAGCGGGGGGACCGAGCAGTTCTTC
11,TRBJ1-5,TRBV5-1,-,-,CASSLWAPQHF,TGCGCCAGCAGCTTGTGGGCTCCCCAGCATTTT
16,TRBJ1-4,TRBV6-1,-,TRBD1,CASSENLGTGTRKLFF,TGTGCCAGCAGTGAAAATCTGGGGACAGGGACGAGAAAACTGTTTTTT
13,TRBJ1-2,TRBV6-6,-,TRBD1,CASSYGTGHGYTF,TGTGCCAGCAGTTACGGGACAGGTCATGGCTACACCTTC
13,TRBJ1-1,TRBV6-1,-,-,CASSAQANTEAFF,TGTGCCAGCAGCGCGCAGGCGAACACTGAAGCTTTCTTT
15,TRBJ1-2,TRBV5-1,-,TRBD1,CASSLGQGAEYGYTF,TGCGCCAGCAGCTTGGGCCAGGGGGCTGAATATGGCTACACCTTC
15,TRBJ2-4,TRBV4-1,-,TRBD2,CASSHIALAGNIQYF,TGCGCCAGCAGCCATATCGCCCTAGCGGGAAACATTCAGTACTTC
12,TRBJ2-7,TRBV5-6,-,-,CASSLGGREQYF,TGTGCCAGCAGCTTGGGGGGCCGCGAGCAGTACTTC
15,TRBJ2-5,TRBV5-6,-,TRBD1,CASSLVGRGPETQYF,TGTGCCAGCAGCTTGGTTGGAAGGGGGCCGGAGACCCAGTACTTC
14,TRBJ2-1,TRBV10-3,-,TRBD2,CAISEVAGFNEQFF,TGTGCCATCAGTGAGGTAGCGGGGTTTAATGAGCAGTTCTTC
15,TRBJ2-5,TRBV6-1,-,-,CASSPIRGMGETQYF,TGTGCCAGCAGCCCCATAAGGGGCATGGGGGAGACCCAGTACTTC
14,TRBJ1-3,TRBV5-5,once,-,CASSLAQAGNTIYF,TGTGCCAGCAGCTTGGCACAGGCCGGAAACACCATATATTTT